These 4 T cell receptor beta chains share one sample of origin, sequenced in a study of blood T cell repertoires in COVID-19. Produced via immunoSEQ multiplex PCR; TCRdb's table is partial and in-frame only. The table lists 150,000 to 200,000 clones, 87% of them singletons. The sequencing sample was made of PBMCs or T cells enriched from blood (not recorded which). The source is a woman between 25 and 40 years old who had recovered from COVID-19.

The rearrangement joins TRBV5-1 to TRBJ2-6, with D uncertain. The V and J ends lost 0 bases and 0 bases respectively, with 7 bases between them. The germline V gene has CDR1 SGHRS and CDR2 YFSETQ. The CDR3 loop spans 16 amino acids. DNA for the CDR3: TGCGCCAGCAGCTTGGACTACAACTCTGGGGCCAACGTCCTGACTTTC. This translates into CASSLDYNSGANVLTF.

This clone was seen just once. The V and J genes are TRBV9 and TRBJ1-1; 9 positions agree with TRBD1. V lost 3 bases to trimming and J lost 3 bases; unmatched junction nucleotides: 3. CDR3 size: 14 residues. Per the germline V gene, CDR1 is SGDLS and CDR2 is YYNGEE. This CDR3 reads CASSGGQGYTEAFF. As DNA, the CDR3 is TGTGCCAGCAGCGGGGGACAGGGATACACTGAAGCTTTCTTT.

The V and J genes are TRBV6-5 and TRBJ1-6, with no clear D. The CDR3 spans 16 residues. Trimming stripped 2 bases from V and 2 bases from J, with 10 bases between. Germline assignment: CDR1 MNHEY and CDR2 SVGAGI. The CDR3 sequence: CASSYGGPPYNSPLHF. In DNA, the CDR3 is TGTGCCAGCAGTTACGGAGGGCCCCCCTATAATTCACCCCTCCACTTT.

The chain carries TRBV15 and TRBJ2-2, with D hard to call. CDR1 and CDR2 from the germline V gene are LNHNV and YYDKDF (reference sequence). Trimming left V 1 base short and J 1 base short, with 4 bases between. The CDR3 has 14 amino acids. In nucleotides, the CDR3 is TGTGCCACCAGCAGAGGAGGGAACACCGGGGAGCTGTTTTTT. As protein: CATSRGGNTGELFF.